The rows below give T cell receptor beta chains drawn from one sample of a study of T cells in Graves' hyperthyroidism and ophthalmopathy. TCRdb reanalysed the multiplex PCR reads using MiXCR and keeps one entry per CDR3 protein. The sample shows a few hundred thousand distinct CDR3 sequences, approximately 14% of them seen only once. Material: blood. The receptor set was obtained from a young woman with Graves' hyperthyroidism. Each CDR3 is given with its conserved first and last residue. D genes are given only for firm matches. The size of a clone is reported for some rows only, either as once, few or many, or as a class for expanded clones.

clone_size	v_call	d_call	j_call	cdr3_nt	cdr3_aa
many	TRBV20-1	-	TRBJ2-1	TGCAGTGCTAGAGCCGCTGGGACACACTACAATGAGCAGTTCTTC	CSARAAGTHYNEQFF
-	TRBV18	TRBD1	TRBJ2-7	TGTGCCAGCTCACCGGACAGGCGGGTTTACGAGCAGTACTTC	CASSPDRRVYEQYF
many	TRBV28	-	TRBJ2-1	TGTGCCAGCAGTCACGGGACCGACAATGAGCAGTTCTTC	CASSHGTDNEQFF
-	TRBV20-1	-	TRBJ1-4	TGCAGTGCTAGAGTTAAAGAAAAACTGTTTTTT	CSARVKEKLFF
many	TRBV28	-	TRBJ1-2	TGTGCCAGCAGCTTGGACTGGACGTTAGGATATGGCTACACCTTC	CASSLDWTLGYGYTF
many	TRBV5-1	-	TRBJ2-1	TGCGCCAGCAGCCCTGTCAGCGGGTCCTCCAATGAGCAGTTCTTC	CASSPVSGSSNEQFF
few	TRBV7-6	TRBD2	TRBJ2-7	TGTGCCAGCAGCAACGGACTAGCTGACTACGAGCAGTACTTC	CASSNGLADYEQYF
-	TRBV20-1	TRBD2	TRBJ2-7	TGCAGTGCTATAACTAGCGGGCTGACCTACGAGCAGTACTTC	CSAITSGLTYEQYF
many	TRBV2	-	TRBJ2-1	TGTGCCAGCATAAAAGCCGTTTACAATGAGCAGTTCTTC	CASIKAVYNEQFF
few	TRBV18	TRBD2	TRBJ2-7	TGTGCCAGCTCACCACTTCGGACTAGCGGGAGTAACGAGCAGTACTTC	CASSPLRTSGSNEQYF
few	TRBV20-1	-	TRBJ1-2	TGCAGTGCTAGAGATCGACCAGGGGACTATGGCTACACCTTC	CSARDRPGDYGYTF
many	TRBV20-1	TRBD1	TRBJ2-3	TGCAGTGCTAGAGCCCCGTGGGGACAGGGCTTTGGCGATACGCAGTATTTT	CSARAPWGQGFGDTQYF
many	TRBV12-5	-	TRBJ2-1	TGTGCTAGTGGTTTGTCGTATGAGCAGTTCTTC	CASGLSYEQFF
-	TRBV19	-	TRBJ2-7	TGTGCCAGTAAGGCCACAGGAGAGGGCTACGAGCAGTACTTC	CASKATGEGYEQYF
many	TRBV4-2	TRBD2	TRBJ2-5	TGTGCCAGCAGCCGCCAGACAGTCGGGGGGCAAGAGACCCAGTACTTC	CASSRQTVGGQETQYF
-	TRBV20-1	TRBD2	TRBJ2-4	TGCAGTGCTCCCACTAGCGGGAGCTACATTCAGTACTTC	CSAPTSGSYIQYF
-	TRBV27	-	TRBJ2-7	TGTGCCAGCAGTTTAATTACTAGGATAGACGAGCAGTACTTC	CASSLITRIDEQYF
many	TRBV7-3	-	TRBJ2-2	TGTGCCAGCAGCTCGACCTCGGTCCTGGGCACCGGGGAGCTGTTTTTT	CASSSTSVLGTGELFF
few	TRBV29-1	-	TRBJ2-1	TGCAGCGCCACTCGGGGGGCGGGAGTGCGGACATCAGCTGGGTTCTTC	CSATRGAGVRTSAGFF
many	TRBV20-1	TRBD2	TRBJ2-1	TGCAGTGCTAGGAATAGCGGGAGATGGGGGGCTTACAATGAGCAGTTCTTC	CSARNSGRWGAYNEQFF
-	TRBV12-3/TRBV12-4	-	TRBJ2-3	TGTGCCAGCAGTTTAGGACAGGCCGCAGATACGCAGTATTTT	CASSLGQAADTQYF
many	TRBV29-1	-	TRBJ2-3	TGCAGCGTCGACGGCGGGAACCCGCCAGATACGCAGTATTTT	CSVDGGNPPDTQYF
few	TRBV5-1	TRBD2	TRBJ2-5	TGCGCCAGCAGCTTGGTCCCCGGGACTAGCGGGAGGTTGATTCAGACCCAGTACTTC	CASSLVPGTSGRLIQTQYF
many	TRBV20-1	TRBD1	TRBJ2-5	TGCAGTGTAGCACAGGGGGCTCAAGAGACCCAGTACTTC	CSVAQGAQETQYF
many	TRBV30	TRBD1	TRBJ1-1	TGTGCCTGGAGTGACCCCACCCGGACAGGGCGAGGGGACACTGAAGCTTTCTTT	CAWSDPTRTGRGDTEAFF